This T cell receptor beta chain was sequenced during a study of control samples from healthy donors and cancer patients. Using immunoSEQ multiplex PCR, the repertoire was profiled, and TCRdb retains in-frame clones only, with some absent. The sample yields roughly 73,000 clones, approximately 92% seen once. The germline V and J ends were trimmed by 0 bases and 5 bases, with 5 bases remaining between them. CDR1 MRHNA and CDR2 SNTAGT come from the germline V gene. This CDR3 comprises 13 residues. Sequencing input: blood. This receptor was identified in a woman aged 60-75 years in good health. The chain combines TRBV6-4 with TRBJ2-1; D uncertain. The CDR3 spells CASSDSYNNEQFF. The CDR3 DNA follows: TGTGCCAGCAGTGACTCCTACAACAATGAGCAGTTCTTC.